Listed below are T cell receptor beta chains from one sample, sequenced in a study of cytomegalovirus exposure and HLA in healthy donors. Method: immunoSEQ multiplex PCR; TCRdb's copy keeps in-frame clones and lacks some. In the table there are about 38,000 clones, around 93% of which are singletons. Input material: PBMCs. These receptors all come from a man aged 18 to 30 in good health and CMV-seronegative. Each CDR3 is given with its conserved first and last residue. The order of the fields is CDR3 DNA, CDR3 protein, V gene, D gene, J gene, clone size. The D gene is left open where the match is weak. Only some rows state a clone size, as once, few, many or a class for expanded clones.

CDR3nt: TGTGCCAGCAGCATCCGACGGGGTGGCAATCAGCCCCAGCATTTT
CDR3aa: CASSIRRGGNQPQHF
v_gene: TRBV13
d_gene: NA
j_gene: TRBJ1-5
abundance: NA

CDR3nt: TGTGCCAGCAGTGGCATTAGGACTTCTAATTTCGAGCAGTACTTC
CDR3aa: CASSGIRTSNFEQYF
v_gene: TRBV6-5
d_gene: NA
j_gene: TRBJ2-7
abundance: NA

CDR3nt: TGTGCCAGCACTCCCTTTGGCAGCGACTATGGCTACACCTTC
CDR3aa: CASTPFGSDYGYTF
v_gene: TRBV2
d_gene: NA
j_gene: TRBJ1-2
abundance: NA

CDR3nt: TGTGCCAGCAGCTTGGAGACCGGGACAGGGGTTCAAGGGGCCCTCCACTTT
CDR3aa: CASSLETGTGVQGALHF
v_gene: TRBV5-8
d_gene: TRBD1
j_gene: TRBJ1-6
abundance: NA

CDR3nt: TGTGCCAGCAGCTTAGTCGGGGGGGGTCGCTACGAGCAGTACTTC
CDR3aa: CASSLVGGGRYEQYF
v_gene: TRBV11-2
d_gene: TRBD2
j_gene: TRBJ2-7
abundance: NA

CDR3nt: TGTGCCACCAGCGAATCACCGGGACTAGCGGGGGGGTTGGGCACCGGGGAGCTGTTTTTT
CDR3aa: CATSESPGLAGGLGTGELFF
v_gene: TRBV15
d_gene: TRBD2
j_gene: TRBJ2-2
abundance: NA

CDR3nt: TGCGCCAGCAGCTTGGAAGCCCTATTGAACACTGAAGCTTTCTTT
CDR3aa: CASSLEALLNTEAFF
v_gene: TRBV5-1
d_gene: NA
j_gene: TRBJ1-1
abundance: NA

CDR3nt: TGTGCCAGTAGTACCCAAGGACAGGGCCACGAGCAGTACTTC
CDR3aa: CASSTQGQGHEQYF
v_gene: TRBV19
d_gene: TRBD1
j_gene: TRBJ2-7
abundance: NA

CDR3nt: TGTGCCAGCAGACTCCAGGGGGTAGACACCGGGGAGCTGTTTTTT
CDR3aa: CASRLQGVDTGELFF
v_gene: TRBV6-5
d_gene: TRBD1
j_gene: TRBJ2-2
abundance: NA

CDR3nt: TGTGCCAGCAGCGTCGGGACAAGAGTCTCTGGGGCCAACGTCCTGACTTTC
CDR3aa: CASSVGTRVSGANVLTF
v_gene: TRBV28
d_gene: NA
j_gene: TRBJ2-6
abundance: NA

CDR3nt: TGTGCCAGCAGTTTTCGTGGACTAGCGGGAGAGACCCAGTACTTC
CDR3aa: CASSFRGLAGETQYF
v_gene: TRBV28
d_gene: TRBD2
j_gene: TRBJ2-5
abundance: NA

CDR3nt: TGTGCCAGCAGCAAAGCGCAGCTAGCGGGAGGGTGGACAGATACGCAGTATTTT
CDR3aa: CASSKAQLAGGWTDTQYF
v_gene: TRBV21-1
d_gene: NA
j_gene: TRBJ2-3
abundance: NA

CDR3nt: TGCGCCAGCAGCCAAACACAGGGGAACTATGGCTACACCTTC
CDR3aa: CASSQTQGNYGYTF
v_gene: TRBV4-1
d_gene: TRBD1
j_gene: TRBJ1-2
abundance: NA

CDR3nt: TGTGCCAGCAGGGGACAGGGGGCGCAGAATGAGCAGTTCTTC
CDR3aa: CASRGQGAQNEQFF
v_gene: TRBV14
d_gene: TRBD1
j_gene: TRBJ2-1
abundance: NA

CDR3nt: TGTGCCAGTAGTAAGGGGGGGTATAATCAGCCCCAGCATTTT
CDR3aa: CASSKGGYNQPQHF
v_gene: TRBV19
d_gene: NA
j_gene: TRBJ1-5
abundance: NA

CDR3nt: TGTGCCAGCAGCTTAGCACTAGCGGGGGCCCTATTGACCCAGTACTTC
CDR3aa: CASSLALAGALLTQYF
v_gene: TRBV7-2
d_gene: TRBD2
j_gene: TRBJ2-5
abundance: once

CDR3nt: TGTGCTTTACAGGGGGCGGTATATGGCTACACCTTC
CDR3aa: CALQGAVYGYTF
v_gene: TRBV30
d_gene: TRBD1
j_gene: TRBJ1-2
abundance: NA

CDR3nt: TGTGCCAGCAGCTTGTCAGGAGGGGAGACCCAGTACTTC
CDR3aa: CASSLSGGETQYF
v_gene: TRBV7-3
d_gene: NA
j_gene: TRBJ2-5
abundance: few

CDR3nt: TGTGCCAGCAGCTTAGGGACAGCAAATTCACCCCTCCACTTT
CDR3aa: CASSLGTANSPLHF
v_gene: TRBV11-2
d_gene: NA
j_gene: TRBJ1-6
abundance: NA

CDR3nt: TGTGCCAGCTCACAGGGGAAGGGGACTGAAGCTTTCTTT
CDR3aa: CASSQGKGTEAFF
v_gene: TRBV18
d_gene: NA
j_gene: TRBJ1-1
abundance: NA

CDR3nt: TGTGCCAGCAGTCCGACAGGGGTCTATGGCTACACCTTC
CDR3aa: CASSPTGVYGYTF
v_gene: TRBV6-5
d_gene: TRBD1
j_gene: TRBJ1-2
abundance: NA

CDR3nt: TGTGCCAGCAGTCAACCGACAGAAAACATTCAGTACTTC
CDR3aa: CASSQPTENIQYF
v_gene: TRBV2
d_gene: NA
j_gene: TRBJ2-4
abundance: NA

CDR3nt: TGTGCCAGTAGTATAGCCGTGATCGGGTACAATGAGCAGTTCTTC
CDR3aa: CASSIAVIGYNEQFF
v_gene: TRBV19
d_gene: NA
j_gene: TRBJ2-1
abundance: NA

CDR3nt: TGTGCCAGCTCACCAGATAGGGGTCAGCCCCAGCATTTT
CDR3aa: CASSPDRGQPQHF
v_gene: TRBV18
d_gene: NA
j_gene: TRBJ1-5
abundance: NA

CDR3nt: TGTGCCAGCAGGGAAACGACTAGCGGGGGAATCTACGAGCAGTACTTC
CDR3aa: CASRETTSGGIYEQYF
v_gene: TRBV11-2
d_gene: TRBD2
j_gene: TRBJ2-7
abundance: NA

CDR3nt: TGTGCCAGCAGTTTACTAGCGGGGAGTCAAGAGACCCAGTACTTC
CDR3aa: CASSLLAGSQETQYF
v_gene: TRBV27
d_gene: TRBD2
j_gene: TRBJ2-5
abundance: once

CDR3nt: TGCGCCAGCAGCTTGGTGGGCCAGGGGACTACTCACACAGATACGCAGTATTTT
CDR3aa: CASSLVGQGTTHTDTQYF
v_gene: TRBV5-1
d_gene: NA
j_gene: TRBJ2-3
abundance: NA

CDR3nt: TGTGCCAGCAGCAACAGGGACTATGGCTACACCTTC
CDR3aa: CASSNRDYGYTF
v_gene: TRBV21-1
d_gene: NA
j_gene: TRBJ1-2
abundance: NA

CDR3nt: TGTGCCAGCAGTTACGGCTACGAGCAGTACTTC
CDR3aa: CASSYGYEQYF
v_gene: TRBV27
d_gene: NA
j_gene: TRBJ2-7
abundance: NA

CDR3nt: TGTGCCAGCAGTGACCCCCGCCGCGGTAGCGGATATACGCAGTATTTT
CDR3aa: CASSDPRRGSGYTQYF
v_gene: TRBV6-1
d_gene: NA
j_gene: TRBJ2-3
abundance: NA

CDR3nt: TGTGCCAGTAGTATGTCGCTAACCTACGAGCAGTACTTC
CDR3aa: CASSMSLTYEQYF
v_gene: TRBV19
d_gene: NA
j_gene: TRBJ2-7
abundance: NA

CDR3nt: TGTGCCAGCAGCTTGGTGAGGTTAGCGGGGGGCCAGGACCAAGAGACCCAGTACTTC
CDR3aa: CASSLVRLAGGQDQETQYF
v_gene: TRBV5-6
d_gene: TRBD2
j_gene: TRBJ2-5
abundance: NA

CDR3nt: TGTGCCAGCAGCTTAGTGGGGGACACGAGAAACACCATATATTTT
CDR3aa: CASSLVGDTRNTIYF
v_gene: TRBV11-2
d_gene: NA
j_gene: TRBJ1-3
abundance: NA

CDR3nt: TGTGCCAGCAGCTTAAATCCCGGTAGCGGGGAGACCCAGTACTTC
CDR3aa: CASSLNPGSGETQYF
v_gene: TRBV7-3
d_gene: TRBD2
j_gene: TRBJ2-5
abundance: NA